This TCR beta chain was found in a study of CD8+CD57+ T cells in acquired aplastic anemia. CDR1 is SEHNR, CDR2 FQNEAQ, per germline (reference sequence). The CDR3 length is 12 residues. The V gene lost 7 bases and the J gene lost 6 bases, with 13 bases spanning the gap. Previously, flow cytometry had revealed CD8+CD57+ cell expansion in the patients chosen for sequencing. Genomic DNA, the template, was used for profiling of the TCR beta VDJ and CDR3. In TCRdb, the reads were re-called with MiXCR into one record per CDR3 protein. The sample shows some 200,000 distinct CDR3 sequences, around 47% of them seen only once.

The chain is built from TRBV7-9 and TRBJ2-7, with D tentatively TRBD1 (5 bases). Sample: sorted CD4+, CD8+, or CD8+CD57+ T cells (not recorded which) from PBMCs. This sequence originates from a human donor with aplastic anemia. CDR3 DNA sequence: TGTGCCAGCAACCTTAATGGGGCCGAGCAGTACTTC. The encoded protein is CASNLNGAEQYF.